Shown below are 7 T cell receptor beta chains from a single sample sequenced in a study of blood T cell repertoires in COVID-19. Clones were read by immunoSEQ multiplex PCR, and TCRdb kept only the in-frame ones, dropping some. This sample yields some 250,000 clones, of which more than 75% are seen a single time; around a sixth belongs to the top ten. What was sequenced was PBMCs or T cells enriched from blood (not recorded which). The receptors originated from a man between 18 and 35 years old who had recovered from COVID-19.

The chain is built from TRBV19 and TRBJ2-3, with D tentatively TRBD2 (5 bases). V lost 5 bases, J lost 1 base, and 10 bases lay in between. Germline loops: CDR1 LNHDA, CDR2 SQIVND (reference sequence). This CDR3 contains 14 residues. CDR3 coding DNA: TGTGCCAGTAGTCCCCGGGAAGGCACAGATACGCAGTATTTT. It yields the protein CASSPREGTDTQYF.

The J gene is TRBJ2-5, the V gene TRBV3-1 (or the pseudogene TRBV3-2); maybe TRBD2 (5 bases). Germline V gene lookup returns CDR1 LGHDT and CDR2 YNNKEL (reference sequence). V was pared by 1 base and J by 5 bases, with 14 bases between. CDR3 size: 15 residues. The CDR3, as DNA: TGTGCCAGCAGCCAAGGGGCCTGGGAGAAGGAGACCCAGTACTTC. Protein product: CASSQGAWEKETQYF.

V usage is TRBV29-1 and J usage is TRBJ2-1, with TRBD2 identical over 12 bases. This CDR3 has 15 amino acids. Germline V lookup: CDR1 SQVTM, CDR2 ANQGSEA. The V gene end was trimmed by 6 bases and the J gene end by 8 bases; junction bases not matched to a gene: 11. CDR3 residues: CSVRGGLAGFHEQFF. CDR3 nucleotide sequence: TGCAGCGTGAGGGGCGGACTAGCGGGGTTCCATGAGCAGTTCTTC.

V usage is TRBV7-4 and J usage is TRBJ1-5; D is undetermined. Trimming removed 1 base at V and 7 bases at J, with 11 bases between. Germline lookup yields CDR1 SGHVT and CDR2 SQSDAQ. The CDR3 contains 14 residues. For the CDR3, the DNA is TGTGCCAGCAGCTTAGGAGGGTGCGGCCAGCCCCAGCATTTT. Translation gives CASSLGGCGQPQHF.

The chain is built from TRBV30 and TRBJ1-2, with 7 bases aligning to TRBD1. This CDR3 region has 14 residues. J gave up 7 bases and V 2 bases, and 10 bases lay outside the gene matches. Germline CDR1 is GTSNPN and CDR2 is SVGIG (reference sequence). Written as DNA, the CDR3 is TGTGCCTGGAGTCCCCCAGAGGGGGCGGCTGGCTACACCTTC. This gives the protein CAWSPPEGAAGYTF.

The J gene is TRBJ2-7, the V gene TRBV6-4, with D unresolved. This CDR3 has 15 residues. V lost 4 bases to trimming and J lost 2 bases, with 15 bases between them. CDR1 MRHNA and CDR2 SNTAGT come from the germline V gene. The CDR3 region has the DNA TGTGCCAGCAGTGTAGATTTTGGTGAAGCCTACGAGCAGTACTTC. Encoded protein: CASSVDFGEAYEQYF.

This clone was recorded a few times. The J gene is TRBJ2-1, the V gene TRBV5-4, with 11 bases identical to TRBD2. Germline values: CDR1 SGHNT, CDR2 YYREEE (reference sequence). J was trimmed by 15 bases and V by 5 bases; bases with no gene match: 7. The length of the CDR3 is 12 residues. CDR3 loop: CASSFPSGGSFF. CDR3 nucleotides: TGTGCCAGCAGTTTTCCTAGCGGGGGGTCGTTCTTC.